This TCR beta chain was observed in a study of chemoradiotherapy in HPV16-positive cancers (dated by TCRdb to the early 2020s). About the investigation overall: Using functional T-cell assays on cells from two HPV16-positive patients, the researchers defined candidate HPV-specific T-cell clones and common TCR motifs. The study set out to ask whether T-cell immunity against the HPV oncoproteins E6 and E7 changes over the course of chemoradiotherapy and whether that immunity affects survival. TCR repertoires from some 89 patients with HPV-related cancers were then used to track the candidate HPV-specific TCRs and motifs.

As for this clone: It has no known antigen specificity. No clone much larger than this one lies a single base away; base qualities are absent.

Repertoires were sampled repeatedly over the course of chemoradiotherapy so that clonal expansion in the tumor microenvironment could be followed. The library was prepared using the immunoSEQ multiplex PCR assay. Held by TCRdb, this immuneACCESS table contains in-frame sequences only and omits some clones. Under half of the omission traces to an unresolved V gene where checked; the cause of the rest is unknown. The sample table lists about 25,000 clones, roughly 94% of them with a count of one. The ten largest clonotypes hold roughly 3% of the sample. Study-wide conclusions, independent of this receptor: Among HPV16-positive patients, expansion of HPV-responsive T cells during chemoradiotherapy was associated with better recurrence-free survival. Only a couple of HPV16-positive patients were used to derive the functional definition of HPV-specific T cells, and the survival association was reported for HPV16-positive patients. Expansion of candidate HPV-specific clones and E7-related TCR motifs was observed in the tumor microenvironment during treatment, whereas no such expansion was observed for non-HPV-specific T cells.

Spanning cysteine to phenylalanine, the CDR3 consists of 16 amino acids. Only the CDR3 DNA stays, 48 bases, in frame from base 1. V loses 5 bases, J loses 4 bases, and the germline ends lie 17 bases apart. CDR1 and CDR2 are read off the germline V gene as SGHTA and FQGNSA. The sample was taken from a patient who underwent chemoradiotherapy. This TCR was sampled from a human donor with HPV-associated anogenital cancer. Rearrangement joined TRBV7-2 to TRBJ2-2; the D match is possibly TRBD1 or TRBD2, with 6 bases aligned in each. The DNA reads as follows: TGTGCCAGCAGCACACCTAGTGGAGGGGGCACCGGGGAGCTGTTTTTT. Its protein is CASSTPSGGGTGELFF. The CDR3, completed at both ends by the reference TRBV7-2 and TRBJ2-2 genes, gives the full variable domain GAGVSQSPSNKVTEKGKDVELRCDPISGHTALYWYRQSLGQGLEFLIYFQGNSAPDKSGLPSDRFSAERTGGSVSTLTIQRTQQEDSAVYLCASSTPSGGGTGELFFGEGSRLTVL.